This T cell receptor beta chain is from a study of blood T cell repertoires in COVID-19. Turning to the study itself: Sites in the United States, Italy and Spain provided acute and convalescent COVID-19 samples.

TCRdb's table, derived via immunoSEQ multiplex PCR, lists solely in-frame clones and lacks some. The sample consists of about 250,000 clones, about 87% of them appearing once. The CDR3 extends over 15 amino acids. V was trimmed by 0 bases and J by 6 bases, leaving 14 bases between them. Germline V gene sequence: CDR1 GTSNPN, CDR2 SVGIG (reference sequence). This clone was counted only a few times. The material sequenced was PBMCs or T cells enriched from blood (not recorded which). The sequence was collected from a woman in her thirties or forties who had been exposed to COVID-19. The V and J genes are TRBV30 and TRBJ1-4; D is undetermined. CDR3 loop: CAWSVYERVDEKLFF. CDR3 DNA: TGTGCCTGGAGTGTATACGAGAGGGTGGATGAAAAACTGTTTTTT.